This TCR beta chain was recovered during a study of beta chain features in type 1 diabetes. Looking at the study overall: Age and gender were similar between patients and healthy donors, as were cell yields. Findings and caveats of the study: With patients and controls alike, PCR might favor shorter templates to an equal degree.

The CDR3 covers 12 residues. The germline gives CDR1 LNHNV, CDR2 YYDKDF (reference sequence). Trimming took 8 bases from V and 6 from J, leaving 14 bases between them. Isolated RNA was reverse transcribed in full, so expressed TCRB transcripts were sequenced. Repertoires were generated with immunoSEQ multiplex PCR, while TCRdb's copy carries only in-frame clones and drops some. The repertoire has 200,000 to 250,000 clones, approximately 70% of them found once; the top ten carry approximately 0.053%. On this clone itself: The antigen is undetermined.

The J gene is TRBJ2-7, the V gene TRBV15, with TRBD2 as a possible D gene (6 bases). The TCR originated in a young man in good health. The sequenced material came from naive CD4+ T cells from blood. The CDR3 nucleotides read TGTGCCACCTCCGGGACTTTCGGCGAGCAGTACTTC. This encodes CATSGTFGEQYF. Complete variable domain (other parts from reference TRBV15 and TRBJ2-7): DAMVIQNPRYQVTQFGKPVTLSCSQTLNHNVMYWYQQKSSQAPKLLFHYYDKDFNNEADTPDNFQSRRPNTSFCFLDIRSPGLGDTAMYLCATSGTFGEQYFGPGTRLTVT.